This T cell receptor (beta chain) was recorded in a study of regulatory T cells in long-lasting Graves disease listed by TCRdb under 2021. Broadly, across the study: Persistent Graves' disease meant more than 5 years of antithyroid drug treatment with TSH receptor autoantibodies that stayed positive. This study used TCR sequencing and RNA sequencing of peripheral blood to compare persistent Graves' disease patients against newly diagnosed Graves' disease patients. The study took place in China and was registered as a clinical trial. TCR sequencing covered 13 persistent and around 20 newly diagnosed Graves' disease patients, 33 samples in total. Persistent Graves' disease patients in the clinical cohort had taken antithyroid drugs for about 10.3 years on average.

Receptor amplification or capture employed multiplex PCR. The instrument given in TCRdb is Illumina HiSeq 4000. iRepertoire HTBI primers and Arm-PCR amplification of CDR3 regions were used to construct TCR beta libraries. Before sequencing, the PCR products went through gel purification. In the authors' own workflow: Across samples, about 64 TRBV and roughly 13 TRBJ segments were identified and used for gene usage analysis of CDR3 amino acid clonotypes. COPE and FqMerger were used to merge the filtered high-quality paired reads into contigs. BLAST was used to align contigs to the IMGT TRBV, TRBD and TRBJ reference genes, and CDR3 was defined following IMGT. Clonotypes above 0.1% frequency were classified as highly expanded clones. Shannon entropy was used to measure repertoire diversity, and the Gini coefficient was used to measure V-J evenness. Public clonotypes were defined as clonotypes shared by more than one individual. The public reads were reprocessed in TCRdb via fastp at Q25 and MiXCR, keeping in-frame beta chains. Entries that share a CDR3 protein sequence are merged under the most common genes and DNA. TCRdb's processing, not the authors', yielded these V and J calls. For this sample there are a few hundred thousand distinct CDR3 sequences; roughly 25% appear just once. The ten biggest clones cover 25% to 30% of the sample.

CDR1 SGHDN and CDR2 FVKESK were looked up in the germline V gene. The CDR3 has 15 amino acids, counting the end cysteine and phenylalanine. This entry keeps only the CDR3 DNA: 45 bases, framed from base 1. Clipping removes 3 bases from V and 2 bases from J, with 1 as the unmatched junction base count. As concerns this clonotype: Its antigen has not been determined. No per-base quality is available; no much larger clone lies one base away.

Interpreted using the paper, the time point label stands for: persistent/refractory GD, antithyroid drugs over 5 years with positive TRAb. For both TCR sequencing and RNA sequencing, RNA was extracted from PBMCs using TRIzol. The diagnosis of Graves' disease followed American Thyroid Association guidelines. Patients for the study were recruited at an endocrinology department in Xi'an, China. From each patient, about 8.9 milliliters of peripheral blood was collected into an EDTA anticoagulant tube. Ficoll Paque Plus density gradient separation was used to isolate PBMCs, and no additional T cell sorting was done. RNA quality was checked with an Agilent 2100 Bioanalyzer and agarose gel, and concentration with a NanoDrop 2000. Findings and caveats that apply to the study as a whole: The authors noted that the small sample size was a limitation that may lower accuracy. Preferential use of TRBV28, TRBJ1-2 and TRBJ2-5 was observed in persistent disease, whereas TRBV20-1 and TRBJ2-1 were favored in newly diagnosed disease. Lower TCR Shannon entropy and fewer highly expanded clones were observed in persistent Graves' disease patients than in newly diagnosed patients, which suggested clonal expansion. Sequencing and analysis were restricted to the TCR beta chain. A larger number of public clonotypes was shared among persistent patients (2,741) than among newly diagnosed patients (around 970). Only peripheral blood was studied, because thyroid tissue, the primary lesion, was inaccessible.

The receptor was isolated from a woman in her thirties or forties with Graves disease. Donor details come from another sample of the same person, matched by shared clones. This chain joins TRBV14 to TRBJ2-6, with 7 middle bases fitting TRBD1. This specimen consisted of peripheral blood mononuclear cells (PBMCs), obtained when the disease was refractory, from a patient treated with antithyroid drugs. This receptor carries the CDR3 CASSHQGAGANVLTF. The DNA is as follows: TGTGCCAGCAGCCACCAGGGGGCTGGGGCCAACGTCCTGACTTTC.